The sequence of this T cell receptor beta chain was determined in a study of cytomegalovirus exposure and HLA in healthy donors. In the PCR, 60 Vbeta and 13 Jbeta primers were used. Sequencing was performed with immunoSEQ multiplex PCR; in TCRdb, only in-frame clones are kept and a portion is missing. Of about 140,000 clones in the sample, around 65% were seen once. Study-wide points: In a later analysis, V- and J-gene trimming of beta chains associated with a DCLRE1C missense variant, replicated independently.

A word on this clone: Its cognate antigen is unknown.

This clonotype originated in an older woman in good health and CMV-seronegative. Source material: PBMCs.

The CDR3 nucleotides are TGCGCCAGCAGCCTGTTACAGGGGGCGAGGGCTGAAGCTTTCTTT. Translation: CASSLLQGARAEAFF. The chain uses TRBV4-3 and TRBJ1-1, with 9 bases identical to TRBD1. V shed 4 bases and J 6 bases; nucleotides not matched to a gene: 9. The CDR3 consists of 15 residues. The germline gives CDR1 LGHNA, CDR2 YSLEER.